A selection of T cell receptor beta chains follows, all from one sample in a study of lymphopenia after photon versus proton radiotherapy. Produced via immunoSEQ multiplex PCR; TCRdb's table is partial and in-frame only. The sample records roughly 64,000 clones, about nine tenths being singletons. This material consisted of peripheral blood, taken from a patient treated with proton-based radiotherapy. The receptor set was obtained from a man of 80 years or more with esophageal cancer. CDR3s include the opening cysteine and the closing phenylalanine or tryptophan. A D gene is named only where the DNA matches it firmly. Some rows mark clone size as missing; the rest say once, few, many or name a class of expanded clone.

V gene	clone size	J gene	D gene	CDR3 protein	CDR3 DNA
TRBV19	NA	TRBJ1-5	NA	CASSFRAWGNQPQHF	TGTGCCAGTAGTTTCCGAGCGTGGGGCAATCAGCCCCAGCATTTT
TRBV19	NA	TRBJ1-1	TRBD1	CASSTGDRVAMYTEAFF	TGTGCCAGTAGTACAGGGGACAGGGTGGCGATGTACACTGAAGCTTTCTTT
TRBV7-8	NA	TRBJ1-3	NA	CASSSGTERNTIYF	TGTGCCAGCAGCTCCGGCACGGAGCGAAACACCATATATTTT
TRBV2	NA	TRBJ2-1	NA	CASSPPQSEQFF	TGTGCCAGCAGTCCCCCGCAAAGCGAGCAGTTCTTC
TRBV4-1	NA	TRBJ1-4	TRBD1	CASSLHTGEVSEKLFF	TGCGCCAGCAGCTTACATACAGGGGAAGTTAGTGAAAAACTGTTTTTT
TRBV18	NA	TRBJ1-2	TRBD1	CASSPPGFQGEPIYGYTF	TGTGCCAGCTCACCACCAGGGTTTCAGGGGGAACCGATCTATGGCTACACCTTC
TRBV4-1	NA	TRBJ2-4	NA	CASSQDGGAVDNIQYF	TGCGCCAGCAGCCAAGATGGGGGGGCCGTAGATAACATTCAGTACTTC
TRBV19	NA	TRBJ2-1	TRBD2	CASNLGTSHNEQFF	TGTGCCAGTAATCTTGGGACTAGTCACAATGAGCAGTTCTTC
TRBV19	NA	TRBJ1-5	NA	CATTDRDQPQHF	TGTGCCACCACCGACCGGGATCAGCCCCAGCATTTT
TRBV30	NA	TRBJ1-6	NA	CAWSATVGVNSPLHF	TGTGCCTGGAGTGCAACGGTGGGTGTTAATTCACCCCTCCACTTT
TRBV30	NA	TRBJ1-2	TRBD1	CAWTMDRAYGYTF	TGTGCCTGGACAATGGACAGGGCTTATGGCTACACCTTC
TRBV19	NA	TRBJ1-4	NA	CASSRPTTNEKLFF	TGTGCCAGTAGTCGGCCCACAACTAATGAAAAACTGTTTTTT
TRBV7-7	NA	TRBJ2-1	NA	CASSSHSSSLYNEQFF	TGTGCTAGCAGCTCTCACTCCTCCTCGCTATACAATGAGCAGTTCTTC
TRBV11-2	NA	TRBJ2-1	TRBD2	CASRRASGPREQFF	TGTGCCAGCAGGAGGGCTAGCGGCCCGAGGGAGCAGTTCTTC
TRBV10-2	NA	TRBJ1-1	NA	CASSEMYTNTEAFF	TGCGCCAGCAGTGAGATGTACACGAACACTGAAGCTTTCTTT
TRBV18	NA	TRBJ1-2	NA	CASSPPRSGPGRYTF	TGTGCCAGCTCACCACCGAGGAGTGGGCCCGGTCGCTACACCTTC
TRBV6-5	NA	TRBJ2-7	NA	CASSYVDGTDEQYF	TGTGCCAGCAGTTACGTGGACGGGACTGACGAGCAGTACTTC
TRBV7-2	NA	TRBJ2-5	NA	CASSFGPGETQYF	TGTGCCAGCAGCTTTGGGCCCGGGGAGACCCAGTACTTC
TRBV25-1	NA	TRBJ1-6	NA	CASRPDSRNSPLHF	TGTGCCAGCAGACCGGACAGCAGGAATTCACCCCTCCACTTT
TRBV6-5	NA	TRBJ2-7	NA	CASSLVQDYEQYF	TGTGCCAGCAGCCTCGTCCAGGACTACGAGCAGTACTTC
TRBV28	NA	TRBJ2-7	NA	CASSSSYEQYF	TGTGCCAGCAGTTCCTCCTACGAGCAGTACTTC
TRBV7-6	once	TRBJ2-5	NA	CASSLEFGSGRLTGETQYF	TGTGCCAGCAGCTTAGAATTTGGAAGTGGGAGGCTCACAGGGGAGACCCAGTACTTC
TRBV7-3	NA	TRBJ2-3	TRBD1	CASSLGQETTDTQYF	TGTGCCAGCAGCTTGGGACAGGAGACCACAGATACGCAGTATTTT
TRBV13	once	TRBJ2-4	TRBD2	CASSLGGLGWNIQYF	TGTGCCAGCAGCTTAGGAGGACTAGGATGGAACATTCAGTACTTC
TRBV4-1	NA	TRBJ1-4	NA	CASSQPELSHEKLFF	TGCGCCAGCAGCCAACCAGAACTCAGTCATGAAAAACTGTTTTTT
TRBV7-9	NA	TRBJ1-2	TRBD1	CASSQTGVDYGYTF	TGTGCCAGCAGCCAAACAGGGGTGGACTATGGCTACACCTTC
TRBV5-4	NA	TRBJ2-3	NA	CASSLWGVSRTDTQYF	TGTGCCAGCAGCTTATGGGGAGTGTCGAGGACGGATACGCAGTATTTT
TRBV2	NA	TRBJ1-6	TRBD1	CASRGQEDSPLHF	TGTGCCAGCAGGGGACAGGAGGATTCACCCCTCCACTTT
TRBV5-6	NA	TRBJ1-2	NA	CASSSTGAPYGYTF	TGTGCCAGCAGCTCAACAGGCGCACCCTATGGCTACACCTTC
TRBV18	NA	TRBJ2-5	NA	CASSPGGQETQYF	TGTGCCAGCTCACCGGGAGGCCAAGAGACCCAGTACTTC
TRBV5-1	NA	TRBJ2-1	TRBD2	CASSLGLAEYNEQFF	TGCGCCAGCAGCTTGGGTCTAGCGGAATACAATGAGCAGTTCTTC
TRBV18	NA	TRBJ2-5	TRBD1	CASSLGTGQETQYF	TGTGCCAGCTCACTCGGGACAGGTCAAGAGACCCAGTACTTC
TRBV7-3	NA	TRBJ2-1	NA	CASSLKDGYNEQFF	TGTGCCAGCAGCTTAAAAGACGGCTACAATGAGCAGTTCTTC
TRBV7-9	NA	TRBJ1-4	NA	CASSLVQATNEKLFF	TGTGCCAGCAGCTTAGTACAAGCAACTAATGAAAAACTGTTTTTT
TRBV11-2	NA	TRBJ2-7	NA	CASSSPLEQYF	TGTGCCAGCAGCTCCCCCCTCGAGCAGTACTTC
TRBV11-2	few	TRBJ2-7	NA	CASSRTAAYEQYF	TGTGCCAGCAGCCGGACAGCTGCCTACGAGCAGTACTTC
TRBV7-2	NA	TRBJ2-7	TRBD1	CASSSRQGGDEQYF	TGTGCCAGCAGCTCCAGACAGGGGGGGGACGAGCAGTACTTC
TRBV7-2	NA	TRBJ1-2	NA	CASTIRSGYTF	TGTGCCAGTACTATCCGTTCTGGCTACACCTTC
TRBV11-3	NA	TRBJ2-1	TRBD2	CASSLGARTSGYNEQFF	TGTGCCAGCAGCTTAGGCGCGAGGACTAGCGGTTACAATGAGCAGTTCTTC
TRBV7-9	NA	TRBJ1-1	NA	CASSLEAGSEAFF	TGTGCCAGCAGCTTAGAGGCTGGATCTGAAGCTTTCTTT
TRBV27	NA	TRBJ2-7	NA	CASSLRTPKDYEQYF	TGTGCCAGCAGTTTAAGGACACCCAAGGATTACGAGCAGTACTTC